This TCR beta chain was profiled in a study of cytomegalovirus exposure and HLA in healthy donors. Study outcomes and limitations: Testing in vitro showed a few CMV-associated chains specific for CMV antigens. Overall, about 160 TCR beta chains were annotated as cytomegalovirus-associated.

The germline V and J ends were trimmed by 6 bases and 5 bases, with 13 bases remaining between them. From germline, CDR1 is MGHRA and CDR2 YSYEKL. There are 14 residues in the CDR3. Note on this clone: The antigen is unknown.

Some clones are missing from TCRdb's copy, which holds only in-frame ones; the method was immunoSEQ multiplex PCR. The sample carries 200,000 to 250,000 clones, about nine tenths recorded once. The chain employs TRBV4-1 and TRBJ2-2, with a possible D match to TRBD2 (7 bases). The sequencing sample was made of PBMCs. The source is a woman in her late teens or twenties in good health and CMV-seropositive. As DNA, the CDR3 is TGCGCCAGCAGTCGAGGGGGGGGAACCGGGGAGCTGTTTTTT. Protein product: CASSRGGGTGELFF.